The rows below give T cell receptor beta chains drawn from one sample of a study of shared clonotypes between healthy human individuals. The repertoire was sequenced with immunoSEQ multiplex PCR; TCRdb's copy has only in-frame clones and lacks some. This table has roughly 1 million clones, 78% appearing once. The specimen was memory CD4+ T cells from PBMCs. The receptors come from a man aged 18 to 29 in good health. Some clones in this sample may be carry-over from other donors' samples. The CDR3 runs from the conserved cysteine through the conserved F or W. D genes are given only for firm matches. Expanded clones get a size class; other rows say once, few or many, or leave the size out.

V gene	J gene	clone size	D gene	CDR3 protein	CDR3 DNA
TRBV9	TRBJ2-1	few	TRBD1	CASSVRQGREQFF	TGTGCCAGCAGCGTTCGACAGGGCCGCGAGCAGTTCTTC
TRBV15	TRBJ1-2	-	-	CATSRDLAGARYGYTF	TGTGCCACCAGCAGAGATTTGGCAGGGGCAAGGTATGGCTACACCTTC
TRBV27	TRBJ2-1	-	TRBD2	CASSHSGTRALGEQFF	TGTGCCAGCAGCCACTCCGGGACTAGGGCCTTAGGGGAGCAGTTCTTC
TRBV5-1	TRBJ1-1	few	-	CASSRDTNTEAFF	TGCGCCAGCAGCAGGGACACGAACACTGAAGCTTTCTTT
TRBV9	TRBJ2-3	-	TRBD2	CASSVPGLAGRTDTQYF	TGTGCCAGCAGCGTTCCGGGACTAGCGGGACGTACAGATACGCAGTATTTT
TRBV7-7	TRBJ2-2	-	-	CATGGSNTGELFF	TGTGCCACCGGAGGCTCAAACACCGGGGAGCTGTTTTTT
TRBV6-1	TRBJ2-7	-	-	CASSDETGWHYEQYF	TGTGCCAGCAGTGATGAGACAGGTTGGCACTACGAGCAGTACTTC
TRBV11-2	TRBJ2-7	-	-	CASSPLLTTPSYEQYF	TGTGCCAGCAGCCCCCTCCTGACTACCCCCTCCTACGAGCAGTACTTC
TRBV19	TRBJ1-1	few	-	CASSIDAGAEAFF	TGTGCCAGTAGTATAGATGCCGGAGCTGAAGCTTTCTTT
TRBV30	TRBJ1-1	few	-	CAWRAGTLLDTEAFF	TGTGCCTGGAGAGCCGGGACCCTCTTAGACACTGAAGCTTTCTTT
TRBV2	TRBJ2-3	-	-	CASSEQPGDTQYF	TGTGCCAGCAGTGAACAACCGGGAGATACGCAGTATTTT
TRBV4-1	TRBJ1-2	once	-	CASSQATAYYGYTF	TGCGCCAGCAGCCAAGCGACAGCGTACTATGGCTACACCTTC
TRBV7-2	TRBJ2-7	-	-	CASSDLGYEQYF	TGTGCCAGCAGCGACCTAGGGTACGAGCAGTACTTC
TRBV29-1	TRBJ1-1	-	-	CSVTLGPQQNTEAFF	TGCAGCGTCACCCTCGGGCCGCAACAGAACACTGAAGCTTTCTTT
TRBV7-2	TRBJ2-1	-	-	CASSPTGASYNEQFF	TGTGCCAGCAGCCCCACCGGGGCCTCCTACAATGAGCAGTTCTTC
TRBV6-5	TRBJ2-7	few	-	CASSLSPTVTYEQYF	TGTGCCAGCAGCCTATCCCCAACAGTTACCTACGAGCAGTACTTC
TRBV5-4	TRBJ1-2	-	TRBD1	CASSLDDRGRGYTF	TGTGCCAGCAGCTTGGATGACAGGGGGCGCGGCTACACCTTC
TRBV5-1	TRBJ1-5	-	-	CASSLAPGAAPQHF	TGCGCCAGCAGCTTGGCCCCAGGGGCCGCCCCCCAGCATTTT
TRBV4-1	TRBJ1-2	-	-	CASSQSPGDFNYGYTF	TGCGCCAGCAGCCAATCCCCCGGAGATTTTAACTATGGCTACACCTTC
TRBV7-2	TRBJ1-2	-	-	CASTPTYGYTF	TGTGCCAGCACCCCCACTTATGGCTACACCTTC
TRBV6-5	TRBJ2-5	-	-	CASSYVGLSGETQYF	TGTGCCAGCAGTTACGTGGGGCTGTCAGGGGAGACCCAGTACTTC
TRBV6-6	TRBJ2-5	-	-	CASSSLGTVPETQYF	TGTGCCAGCAGTTCCTTGGGGACCGTACCAGAGACCCAGTACTTC
TRBV27	TRBJ2-6	-	-	CASSFWGSGANVLTF	TGTGCCAGCAGTTTTTGGGGGTCTGGGGCCAACGTCCTGACTTTC
TRBV15	TRBJ1-1	-	-	CATSRGSQNTEAFF	TGTGCCACCAGCAGAGGCAGTCAGAACACTGAAGCTTTCTTT
TRBV4-1	TRBJ2-3	-	-	CASSLSGVTDTQYF	TGCGCCAGCAGCCTAAGTGGGGTAACAGATACGCAGTATTTT
TRBV19	TRBJ1-1	-	TRBD1	CASSAVQGAVEAFF	TGTGCCAGTAGTGCGGTACAGGGGGCGGTTGAAGCTTTCTTT
TRBV7-2	TRBJ2-7	-	-	CASSLVTWQGGVYEQYF	TGTGCCAGCAGCTTAGTAACCTGGCAGGGAGGCGTCTACGAGCAGTACTTC
TRBV28	TRBJ2-7	-	-	CASSSPATGIYEQYF	TGTGCCAGCAGCTCCCCCGCCACAGGGATCTACGAGCAGTACTTC
TRBV28	TRBJ2-5	-	-	CASSVEGRETQYF	TGTGCCAGCAGTGTCGAGGGGAGAGAGACCCAGTACTTC
TRBV15	TRBJ1-2	-	TRBD1	CATSRDRNYGYTF	TGTGCCACCAGCAGGGACAGGAACTATGGCTACACCTTC
TRBV27	TRBJ2-2	-	TRBD2	CASSLRPGLAGAGELFF	TGTGCCAGCAGTTTACGCCCGGGACTAGCGGGAGCTGGGGAGCTGTTTTTT
TRBV6-4	TRBJ1-2	-	-	CASSPTENYGYTF	TGTGCCAGCAGCCCGACTGAAAACTATGGCTACACCTTC
TRBV10-3	TRBJ1-1	-	-	CAISEVAGNTEAFF	TGTGCCATCAGTGAGGTCGCAGGGAACACTGAAGCTTTCTTT
TRBV5-6	TRBJ1-1	few	-	CASSLGQEAFF	TGTGCCAGCAGCCTCGGACAGGAAGCTTTCTTT
TRBV19	TRBJ2-7	-	-	CASQNRVHEQYF	TGTGCCAGTCAGAACAGGGTCCACGAGCAGTACTTC
TRBV28	TRBJ1-3	-	TRBD1	CASSLIASGGGNTIYF	TGTGCCAGCAGCCTTATCGCGTCAGGGGGAGGAAACACCATATATTTT